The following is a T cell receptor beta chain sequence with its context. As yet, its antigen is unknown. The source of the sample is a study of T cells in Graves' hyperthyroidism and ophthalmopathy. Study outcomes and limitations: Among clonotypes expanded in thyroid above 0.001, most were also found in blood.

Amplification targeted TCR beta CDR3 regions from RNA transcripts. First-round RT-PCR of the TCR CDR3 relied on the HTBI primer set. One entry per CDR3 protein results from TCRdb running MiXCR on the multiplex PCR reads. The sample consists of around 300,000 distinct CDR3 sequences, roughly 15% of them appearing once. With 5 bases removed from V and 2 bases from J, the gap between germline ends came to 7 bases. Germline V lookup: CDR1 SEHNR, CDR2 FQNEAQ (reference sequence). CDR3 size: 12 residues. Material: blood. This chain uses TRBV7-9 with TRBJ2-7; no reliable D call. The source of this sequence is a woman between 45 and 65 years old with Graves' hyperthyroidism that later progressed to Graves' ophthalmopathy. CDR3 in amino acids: CASSPSTYEQYF. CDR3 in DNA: TGTGCCAGCAGCCCGAGTACCTACGAGCAGTACTTC.